This T cell receptor beta chain was sequenced for a study of shared clonotypes between healthy human individuals. Comment on this clone: Its specificity is not known.

This CDR3 is built from 17 residues. V was pared by 1 base and J by 3 bases, with 18 bases between. In germline, CDR1 is SGHAT, CDR2 FQNNGV. Study conclusions and caveats: Expectations were that clonotype sharing among donors would be affected by sequencing depth. Relative to their counterparts shared across all four donors, non-shared clonotypes exhibited diminished generation probabilities.

Here immunoSEQ multiplex PCR was the method, and the copy in TCRdb shows in-frame clones only, minus some. The sample yields over a million clones, roughly 96% seen once. The clonotype was recovered from a man aged 25-45 years in good health. Sequencing was carried out using naive CD4+ T cells sorted from blood. The subset: CD45RA+ positively selected. This chain links TRBV11-2 with TRBJ1-1; D might be TRBD1 (6 bases). CDR3 residues: CASSLGLQGLFDTEAFF. The DNA for the CDR3 is TGTGCCAGCAGCTTAGGGTTACAGGGACTGTTCGACACTGAAGCTTTCTTT.